Shown below are 26 T cell receptor beta chains from a single sample sequenced in a study of cytomegalovirus exposure and HLA in healthy donors. Amplification used 60 Vbeta primers and 13 Jbeta primers. Generated by immunoSEQ multiplex PCR, the TCRdb table keeps only in-frame clones and is missing some. The table lists 95,000 to 150,000 clones, approximately 66% of them singletons. Material: PBMCs. These TCRs come from a middle-aged woman in good health and CMV-seropositive.

The gene calls are TRBV6-1 and TRBJ1-1; possible D gene TRBD1, 6 bases. Deletions cut 7 bases from V and 6 bases from J, with 12 bases between. Germline loops: CDR1 MNHNS, CDR2 SASEGT. CDR3 length: 12 amino acids. DNA for the CDR3: TGTGCCAGCATGCAGGGGTTCGCTGAAGCTTTCTTT. It codes for CASMQGFAEAFF.

This clone has only a few counts. The chain combines TRBV19 with TRBJ2-2; TRBD1 might be the D (6 bases). CDR3 length: 16 amino acids. Trimming left V 3 bases short and J 5 bases short, with 16 bases between. Looked up from germline, CDR1 is LNHDA and CDR2 is SQIVND (reference sequence). The chain's CDR3 is CASSIRQERRTGELFF. The DNA for the CDR3 is TGTGCCAGTAGTATCCGACAGGAAAGAAGGACCGGGGAGCTGTTTTTT.

This clone showed up just once. The rearrangement joins TRBV28 to TRBJ1-2; D perhaps matches TRBD1 (5 bases). Germline assignment: CDR1 MDHEN and CDR2 SYDVKM. The V gene lost 8 bases and the J gene lost 8 bases, with 18 bases spanning the gap. This CDR3 is 13 amino acids long. In DNA form, the CDR3 reads TGTGCCAGCCTCTTTATCCGGGGGGGAGGCTACACCTTC. Protein sequence: CASLFIRGGGYTF.

This clone was counted only a few times. V is TRBV28 and J is TRBJ1-3, with 7 bases aligning to TRBD1. Germline V gene data show CDR1 as MDHEN and CDR2 as SYDVKM. The CDR3 is 14 amino acids. J gave up 4 bases and V 2 bases, and 2 bases lay outside the gene matches. Written as DNA, the CDR3 is TGTGCCAGCAGTTTACAGGGGGGCGGAAACACCATATATTTT. This gives the protein CASSLQGGGNTIYF.

This clone was recorded a few times. The rearrangement uses TRBV9 and TRBJ2-2; TRBD2 aligns across 9 bases. Germline CDR1 reads SGDLS; CDR2 reads YYNGEE. This CDR3 is 16 amino acids long. V shed 3 bases and J 1 base; nucleotides not matched to a gene: 4. Here the CDR3 reads CASSDTSGQNTGELFF. CDR3 in DNA: TGTGCCAGCAGCGATACTAGCGGGCAGAACACCGGGGAGCTGTTTTTT.

The CDR3 nucleotides read TGTGCCAGCAGTTTCGAGGGCACTACCTACAATGAGCAGTTCTTC. Translated, it gives CASSFEGTTYNEQFF. V is TRBV27 and J is TRBJ2-1; TRBD2 might be the D (5 bases). The V gene lost 3 bases and the J gene lost 2 bases, with 11 bases spanning the gap. The CDR3 consists of 15 residues. The V gene's germline CDR1 is MNHEY and CDR2 SMNVEV (reference sequence).

The V call is TRBV7-9, the J call TRBJ2-2; TRBD1 agrees at 7 bases. The ends lost 6 bases at V and 5 bases at J; junction bases unmatched: 3. CDR1 SEHNR and CDR2 FQNEAQ come from the germline V gene (reference sequence). This CDR3 is 13 amino acids long. In nucleotides, the CDR3 is TGTGCCAGCAGGTCACAGGGGACCGGGGAGCTGTTTTTT. It yields the protein CASRSQGTGELFF. Full variable domain (rest looked up from reference TRBV7-9 and TRBJ2-2): DTGVSQNPRHKITKRGQNVTFRCDPISEHNRLYWYRQTLGQGPEFLTYFQNEAQLEKSRLLSDRFSAERPKGSFSTLEIQRTEQGDSAMYLCASRSQGTGELFFGEGSRLTVL.

Written as DNA, the CDR3 is TGTGCCAGCACCCTCAACACGGGCGGAGCGGAATTCGATAATGAGCAGTTCTTC. Translating it yields CASTLNTGGAEFDNEQFF. The chain joins TRBV7-6 to TRBJ2-1; a possible D gene is TRBD2 (5 bases). Germline CDR1 is SGHVS and CDR2 is FNYEAQ. There are 18 residues in the CDR3. The V and J ends lost 7 bases and 7 bases respectively, with 29 bases between them.

V usage is TRBV9 and J usage is TRBJ1-6; possible D gene TRBD1, 6 bases. Deletions cut 5 bases from V and 11 bases from J, with 14 bases between. Germline CDR1 is SGDLS and CDR2 is YYNGEE. The CDR3 length is 13 residues. CDR3 protein: CASSNTGTTPLHF. As DNA, the CDR3 is TGTGCCAGCAGTAATACAGGGACGACACCCCTCCACTTT.

J is TRBJ2-5 and V is TRBV9; TRBD2 aligns across 10 bases. The CDR3 has 16 amino acids. Germline V gives CDR1 SGDLS, CDR2 YYNGEE. V was clipped by 0 bases and J by 5 bases; unmatched bases: 7. In nucleotides, the CDR3 is TGTGCCAGCAGCGTAGGCCTAGCGGGAGTTGGGGAGACCCAGTACTTC. Residues: CASSVGLAGVGETQYF.

The rearrangement joins TRBV5-6 to TRBJ2-7; TRBD1 might be the D (6 bases). Trimming removed 3 bases at V and 3 bases at J, with 10 bases between. CDR3 size: 13 residues. Germline CDR1 and CDR2: SGHDT and YYEEEE. DNA for the CDR3: TGTGCCAGCAGCTCGGACAGAGGCTACGAGCAGTACTTC. This encodes CASSSDRGYEQYF.

This sequence joins TRBV6-4 and TRBJ2-3, with TRBD2 matching over 13 bases. CDR1 and CDR2 from the germline V gene are MRHNA and SNTAGT. The J segment lost 4 bases and the V segment lost 6 bases, leaving 4 bases of the junction unmatched. CDR3 length: 15 residues. The CDR3: CASSPGTSGADTQYF. The DNA for the CDR3 is TGTGCCAGCAGCCCCGGGACTAGCGGGGCAGATACGCAGTATTTT.

CDR3: CASSPTETGDSNQPQHF. The DNA of the CDR3 is TGTGCCAGCAGTCCGACTGAGACAGGGGATAGCAATCAGCCCCAGCATTTT. The J gene is TRBJ1-5, the V gene TRBV27, with 8 bases aligning to TRBD1. The CDR3 is made up of 17 amino acids. CDR1 MNHEY and CDR2 SMNVEV come from the germline V gene (reference sequence). The V and J ends lost 5 bases and 0 bases, in that order; junction bases with no gene match: 9.

CDR3 region: CATQGVVNTGELFF. The DNA for the CDR3 is TGTGCCACCCAGGGTGTGGTGAACACCGGGGAGCTGTTTTTT. The rearrangement uses TRBV2 and TRBJ2-2, with D tentatively TRBD1 (5 bases). The CDR3 sequence is 14 residues long. V dropped 10 bases and J dropped 1 base, with 13 bases sitting between them. Germline V gene sequence: CDR1 SNHLY, CDR2 FYNNEI.

Turning to this clone: The same CDR3 is also encoded by other DNA sequences in this sample. J is TRBJ1-3 and V is TRBV9; 8 bases line up with TRBD1. The CDR3 runs 15 residues. CDR1 is SGDLS, CDR2 YYNGEE, per germline. After removal of 1 base from V and 4 bases from J, the junction contained 4 bases not matched to a gene. The CDR3 spells CASSVQGAPGNTIYF. The CDR3 region has the DNA TGTGCCAGCAGCGTACAGGGGGCGCCGGGAAACACCATATATTTT.

This clone came up a few times. The chain carries TRBV11-2 and TRBJ1-5; D is possibly TRBD1 (6 bases). The V gene lost 6 bases and the J gene lost 7 bases, with 13 bases spanning the gap. Germline V gene data show CDR1 as SGHAT and CDR2 as FQNNGV. The CDR3 contains 13 residues. CDR3 nucleotides: TGTGCCAGCAGTATTGATACAGGGCAGCCCCAGCATTTT. It encodes CASSIDTGQPQHF.

Points on this clone: The same CDR3 is also encoded by other DNA sequences in this sample. V and J are TRBV27 and TRBJ1-3; D gene uncertain. V lost 4 bases and J lost 0, with 7 bases in between. Germline CDR1 is MNHEY and CDR2 is SMNVEV (reference sequence). The CDR3 runs 14 residues. CDR3 amino acids: CASSSSGSGNTIYF. CDR3 sequence (DNA): TGTGCCAGCAGTTCTTCAGGCTCTGGAAACACCATATATTTT.

The chain employs TRBV9 and TRBJ2-5, with a tentative D call TRBD2 (6 bases). The V gene lost 4 bases and the J gene lost 4 bases, with 11 bases spanning the gap. The CDR3 is made up of 13 amino acids. The germline CDR1 and CDR2 sequences are SGDLS and YYNGEE. The CDR3 here is CASSPRLVETQYF. In DNA form, the CDR3 reads TGTGCCAGCAGCCCCAGACTAGTAGAGACCCAGTACTTC. Supplemented by reference TRBV9 and TRBJ2-5, the full variable domain reads DSGVTQTPKHLITATGQRVTLRCSPRSGDLSVYWYQQSLDQGLQFLIQYYNGEERAKGNILERFSAQQFPDLHSELNLSSLELGDSALYFCASSPRLVETQYFGPGTRLLVL.

The genes are TRBV6-1 and TRBJ1-6; 7 positions agree with TRBD1. CDR1 and CDR2 (germline): MNHNS, SASEGT. The CDR3 totals 16 residues. Losses at the gene ends were 2 bases for V and 7 bases for J; bases not matched to a gene: 8. CDR3 coding DNA: TGTGCCAGCAGTGAACCCGCGACAGGGCAAAATTCACCCCTCCACTTT. This gives the protein CASSEPATGQNSPLHF.

DNA of the CDR3: TGTGCCAGCACCCGGACAGGGGAGGCAGATACGCAGTATTTT. The encoded protein is CASTRTGEADTQYF. V usage is TRBV7-9 and J usage is TRBJ2-3, with 9 nucleotides matching TRBD1. This CDR3 spans 14 amino acids. Germline V gene sequence: CDR1 SEHNR, CDR2 FQNEAQ (reference sequence). V shed 7 bases and J 4 bases; nucleotides not matched to a gene: 6.

V is TRBV6-5 and J is TRBJ1-2, with 7 bases lining up with TRBD1. Germline values: CDR1 MNHEY, CDR2 SVGAGI. The CDR3 runs to 13 residues. The junction had 3 bases not matched to a gene; V was cut back by 5 bases and J by 3 bases. CDR3 sequence (DNA): TGTGCCAGCAGTGCCGACAGGGACTATGGCTACACCTTC. Translated: CASSADRDYGYTF.

This clone was recorded a few times. The chain links TRBV6-6 to TRBJ1-1; D not resolved. V was trimmed by 0 bases and J by 0 bases, leaving 5 bases between them. The CDR3 loop spans 14 amino acids. CDR1 is MNHNY, CDR2 SVGAGI, per germline (reference sequence). CDR3 bases: TGTGCCAGCAGTTACTCGAACTTGAACACTGAAGCTTTCTTT. This sequence encodes CASSYSNLNTEAFF.

The rearrangement links TRBV5-4 to TRBJ1-5, with 7 bases identical to TRBD1. This CDR3 is 15 amino acids long. The V and J ends lost 3 bases and 0 bases, in that order; junction bases with no gene match: 3. The germline V gene has CDR1 SGHNT and CDR2 YYREEE (reference sequence). Written as DNA, the CDR3 is TGTGCCAGCAGCTCACAGGGGACTAGCAATCAGCCCCAGCATTTT. Its translation is CASSSQGTSNQPQHF.

This clone was seen a few times. J is TRBJ1-1 and V is TRBV19; D call uncertain. Germline V gene sequence: CDR1 LNHDA, CDR2 SQIVND (reference sequence). CDR3 size: 11 residues. V lost 5 bases and J lost 11, with 12 bases in between. CDR3 residues: CASSPGVIAFF. In DNA, the CDR3 is TGTGCCAGTAGTCCCGGGGTTATCGCTTTCTTT.

The chain couples TRBV9 to TRBJ2-2; tentative D call: TRBD2 (7 bases). Per the germline V gene, CDR1 is SGDLS and CDR2 is YYNGEE. V lost 0 bases and J 3 bases, leaving 12 bases between the germline ends. The CDR3 has 16 residues. In DNA, the CDR3 is TGTGCCAGCAGCGTAGGCGCGGGGGCTGACACCGGGGAGCTGTTTTTT. Protein sequence: CASSVGAGADTGELFF.

This chain links TRBV6-1 with TRBJ2-1; TRBD2 matches 7 bases. The CDR3 has 13 residues. CDR1 and CDR2 from the germline V gene are MNHNS and SASEGT. Trimming removed 8 bases from V and 2 bases from J; junction bases left unmatched: 3. CDR3 sequence reads: CASDRGAYNEQFF. CDR3 in DNA: TGTGCCAGCGATCGGGGGGCCTACAATGAGCAGTTCTTC.